The T cell receptor (beta chain) described here comes from a study of tumor and adjacent non-tumor tissue in lung cancer. About the research overall: Patients comprised about a dozen adenocarcinoma, a couple of squamous cell carcinoma and 1 small cell lung cancer.

As to this clonotype: The antigen is unknown. A much larger clone lies one base from this, so it may be a read error.

Three rounds of nested PCR, following a modified ARM-PCR protocol, produced the TCRbeta library. One entry per CDR3 protein results from TCRdb running MiXCR on the multiplex PCR reads. The sample has 65,000 to 70,000 distinct CDR3 sequences, almost 60% seen once. General study points: Tumor repertoires had a smaller top 100 clone share than normal lung. Shorter survival was associated with higher TCR diversity in tumors.

No cell sorting was done before RNA was extracted from the tissue. CDR1 MGHRA and CDR2 YSYEKL come from the germline V gene. The CDR3 consists of 12 residues. The J gene is TRBJ1-1, the V gene TRBV4-1, with 10 nucleotides matching TRBD1. The clonotype was recovered from a man between 45 and 60 years old with non-small cell lung cancer. The material sequenced was lung tumor tissue. CDR3 region: CACSLGTGEAFF. The CDR3 nucleotides are TGCGCCTGCAGCCTCGGGACAGGGGAGGCTTTCTTT.